The T cell receptor beta chain under discussion was sequenced for a study of response to subunit inactivated influenza vaccine. This CDR3 has 15 residues. Germline V gives CDR1 LGHNA, CDR2 YSLEER. The V gene lost 1 base and the J gene lost 3 bases, with 12 bases spanning the gap. Study observations and caveats: Researchers suggested that each seasonal influenza vaccination recruits few new T cells.

One entry per CDR3 protein results from TCRdb running MiXCR on the RT-PCR reads. The table lists hundreds of thousands of distinct CDR3 sequences, approximately 12% of them singletons. For this clonotype: Antigen unknown.

This clonotype was sampled from a man aged 50 or older who received an inactivated influenza vaccine. The genes are TRBV4-3 and TRBJ1-2; TRBD1 might be the D (5 bases). The sample in question was PBMCs from blood, obtained on the day of vaccination. Here the CDR3 DNA reads TGCGCCAGCAGCCAAGCCTGGGGGAAAGACTATGGCTACACCTTC. This gives the protein CASSQAWGKDYGYTF.